This T cell receptor (beta chain) was recovered during a study of glioma-infiltrating T cells after dendritic cell vaccination. This clone occurred a few times. Its antigen is not identified. Amplification used 60 V beta primers and 13 J beta primers. Profiling relied on immunoSEQ multiplex PCR, and the TCRdb table lists in-frame clones only, not all of them. The sample carries approximately 110,000 clones, roughly 90% recorded once. Germline CDR1 reads MNHNS; CDR2 reads SASEGT. The ends were cut back, 4 bases at V and 5 bases at J, with 11 bases in the middle. The CDR3 contains 14 residues. Points from the study as a whole: Few patients contributed both blood and tumor specimens.

The time point: after dendritic cell vaccination, including at tumor progression/relapse. V and J are TRBV6-1 and TRBJ1-4, with D uncertain. The TCR was taken from a human donor with glioblastoma. The input for sequencing was blood, taken after dendritic cell vaccination. The CDR3 sequence is CASSVLAGNEKLFF. Written as DNA, the CDR3 is TGTGCCAGCAGTGTCCTAGCGGGGAATGAAAAACTGTTTTTT.